One TCR beta chain is described in this entry. TCRdb's copy holds only in-frame clones and misses some; the assay was immunoSEQ multiplex PCR. The sample contains about 100,000 clones, less than 95% of which appear only once. These data originate in a study of OX40 agonist ivuxolimab in advanced cancers. Study-wide context: The diagnoses of dose-escalation patients were hepatocellular carcinoma, melanoma, renal cell or head and neck cancer.

Germline V gene data show CDR1 as MDHEN and CDR2 as SYDVKM. V shed 4 bases and J shed 7 bases, with 4 bases lying between them. The CDR3 is 11 residues long. The V and J genes are TRBV28 and TRBJ1-4, with no clear D. The clonotype was recovered from an adult with an advanced solid tumor such as melanoma, head and neck, liver or kidney cancer. Sequencing used CD4+ or CD8+ T cells sorted from blood, obtained in a trial of the OX40 agonist ivuxolimab. Written as DNA, the CDR3 is TGTGCCAGCAGTTCGGGTGAAAAACTGTTTTTT. It encodes CASSSGEKLFF.